These 31 T cell receptor beta chains were all obtained from the same sample, sequenced in a study of long-term antiretroviral therapy in people with HIV. It was version v3.0 of the immunoSEQ assay that was run at survey level. TCRdb keeps only in-frame clones here, not all; method: immunoSEQ multiplex PCR. The sample consists of around 35,000 clones, roughly 97% of them appearing once. The input for sequencing was unsorted PBMCs, taken 6.9 years after starting antiretroviral therapy. These receptors originate from a man aged 30 to 45 with HIV.

The CDR3 region has the DNA TGCGCCAGCAGCACCGGACTAGCGGCGGCAGATACGCAGTATTTT. It encodes CASSTGLAAADTQYF. The chain uses TRBV5-1 and TRBJ2-3; 10 bases are shared with TRBD2. The CDR3 length is 15 residues. The germline V gene encodes CDR1 SGHRS and CDR2 YFSETQ. V dropped 4 bases and J dropped 4; count of bases not matched to a gene: 6. Based on the CDR3 plus reference TRBV5-1 and TRBJ2-3, the full variable domain is KAGVTQTPRYLIKTRGQQVTLSCSPISGHRSVSWYQQTPGQGLQFLFEYFSETQRNKGNFPGRFSGRQFSNSRSEMNVSTLELGDSALYLCASSTGLAAADTQYFGPGTRLTVL.

The chain uses TRBV5-1 and TRBJ2-1; the match to TRBD2 covers 7 bases. Trimming took 4 bases from V and 2 from J; bases not matched to a gene: 9. CDR3 size: 16 residues. Per germline, CDR1 SGHRS and CDR2 YFSETQ. The CDR3 bases are TGCGCCAGCAGCATCTCTAGGGACTACGCCTACAATGAGCAGTTCTTC. The encoded protein is CASSISRDYAYNEQFF. Full variable domain (outside the CDR3, taken from reference TRBV5-1 and TRBJ2-1): KAGVTQTPRYLIKTRGQQVTLSCSPISGHRSVSWYQQTPGQGLQFLFEYFSETQRNKGNFPGRFSGRQFSNSRSEMNVSTLELGDSALYLCASSISRDYAYNEQFFGPGTRLTVL.

CDR3 coding DNA: TGTGCCAGTAGTTGGGGCAGGGAAATAAATCAGCCCCAGCATTTT. This gives the protein CASSWGREINQPQHF. The rearrangement links TRBV19 to TRBJ1-5; a weak D match, TRBD1 (5 bases). The CDR3 extends over 15 amino acids. Germline V gene data show CDR1 as LNHDA and CDR2 as SQIVND (reference sequence). Trimming cost V 5 bases and J 4 bases, with 15 bases left between them.

This clone was seen only once. V and J are TRBV6-1 and TRBJ2-7; D remains ambiguous. The CDR3 totals 11 residues. V lost 4 bases to trimming and J lost 4 bases, with 5 bases between them. Germline CDR1 and CDR2: MNHNS and SASEGT. This chain's CDR3 is CASSAFYEQYF. The CDR3, as DNA: TGTGCCAGCAGTGCGTTTTACGAGCAGTACTTC.

The chain recombines TRBV27 with TRBJ2-2; D might be TRBD1 (6 bases). Germline-derived CDR1 and CDR2 are MNHEY and SMNVEV (reference sequence). The CDR3 runs to 14 residues. V lost 3 bases, J lost 6 bases, and 11 bases lay in between. The CDR3 nucleotides are TGTGCCAGCAGTTTCTACAGGGCCTCCGGGGAGCTGTTTTTT. Translating gives CASSFYRASGELFF.

The V call is TRBV10-1, the J call TRBJ1-6; 10 bases align to TRBD1. The J segment lost 9 bases and the V segment lost 2 bases, leaving 7 bases of the junction unmatched. Germline CDR1 is WNHNN and CDR2 is SYGVQD (reference sequence). CDR3 length equals 16 residues. CDR3 sequence reads: CASSEPPGQGSSPLHF. As DNA, the CDR3 is TGCGCCAGCAGTGAGCCTCCGGGACAGGGGAGTTCACCCCTCCACTTT.

The chain joins TRBV2 to TRBJ2-7; 8 nucleotides match TRBD2. V shed 10 bases and J 3 bases; nucleotides not matched to a gene: 5. The germline CDR1 and CDR2 sequences are SNHLY and FYNNEI. The CDR3 is made up of 12 amino acids. CDR3 loop: CAIGLANYEQYF. CDR3 nucleotide sequence: TGTGCCATAGGACTAGCTAACTACGAGCAGTACTTC. Variable domain in full (rest from reference TRBV2 and TRBJ2-7): EPEVTQTPSHQVTQMGQEVILRCVPISNHLYFYWYRQILGQKVEFLVSFYNNEISEKSEIFDDQFSVERPDGSNFTLKIRSTKLEDSAMYFCAIGLANYEQYFGPGTRLTVT.

The V call is TRBV6-5, the J call TRBJ1-1; TRBD1 matches 9 bases. Per the germline V gene, CDR1 is MNHEY and CDR2 is SVGAGI. The CDR3 has 15 amino acids. The V segment lost 5 bases and the J segment 4 bases; nucleotides outside the gene matches: 8. The CDR3 region is CASSHGQGRTTEAFF. DNA of the CDR3: TGTGCCAGCAGTCACGGACAGGGGAGAACCACTGAAGCTTTCTTT.

This chain uses TRBV4-1 with TRBJ1-3; 8 nucleotides agree with TRBD1. Germline CDR1 MGHRA, CDR2 YSYEKL. This CDR3 contains 19 residues. J was trimmed by 3 bases and V by 0 bases; bases with no gene match: 13. For the CDR3, the DNA is TGCGCCAGCAGCCAAGATTTTCGGGAAACGACAGGGGTTGGAAACACCATATATTTT. Protein product: CASSQDFRETTGVGNTIYF.

The chain recombines TRBV5-1 with TRBJ1-1; 7 nucleotides align to TRBD1. J lost 3 bases, V lost 4 bases, and 3 bases had no gene match. Per the germline V gene, CDR1 is SGHRS and CDR2 is YFSETQ. The CDR3 is 13 amino acids. The DNA of the CDR3 is TGCGCCAGCAGCCGACAGGGTGACACTGAAGCTTTCTTT. Translation: CASSRQGDTEAFF.

This chain uses TRBV6-5 with TRBJ1-1; D might be TRBD1 (6 bases). Germline assignment: CDR1 MNHEY and CDR2 SVGAGI. The V gene lost 4 bases and the J gene lost 4 bases, with 13 bases spanning the gap. This CDR3 has 14 residues. The CDR3 is CASSSYDRITEAFF. CDR3 in DNA: TGTGCCAGCAGTTCCTATGACAGGATCACTGAAGCTTTCTTT.

The chain employs TRBV5-6 and TRBJ1-5, with 7 bases that match TRBD1. Looked up from germline, CDR1 is SGHDT and CDR2 is YYEEEE. There are 16 residues in the CDR3. Trimming at V came to 4 bases and at J to 6 bases, leaving 13 bases not matched to a gene. CDR3: CASSGGGDSESQPQHF. The CDR3 coding sequence is TGTGCCAGCAGCGGGGGAGGGGACAGTGAAAGTCAGCCCCAGCATTTT.

This clone is a singleton in its sample. The V and J genes are TRBV6-1 and TRBJ1-1, with 12 bases aligning to TRBD1. The CDR3 has 13 residues. CDR1 is MNHNS and CDR2 is SASEGT in the germline V gene. V was pared by 10 bases and J by 5 bases, with 5 bases of the junction left unmatched. The CDR3, as DNA: TGTGCCATCGGGACAGGGGGCAAGACTGAAGCTTTCTTT. Its translation: CAIGTGGKTEAFF.

The V call is TRBV19, the J call TRBJ1-1, with 10 positions matching TRBD1. Looked up from germline, CDR1 is LNHDA and CDR2 is SQIVND (reference sequence). J lost 5 bases, V lost 4 bases, and 7 bases had no gene match. The CDR3 extends over 15 amino acids. CDR3 residues: CASSTPGQGRTEAFF. Here the CDR3 DNA reads TGTGCCAGTAGTACCCCGGGACAGGGGAGGACTGAAGCTTTCTTT.

The chain joins TRBV29-1 to TRBJ2-5, with D maybe TRBD2 (7 bases). The CDR3 contains 12 residues. The V gene lost 5 bases and the J gene lost 4 bases, with 11 bases spanning the gap. The V gene's germline CDR1 is SQVTM and CDR2 ANQGSEA. The CDR3 DNA sequence: TGCAGCGTTCGGGGGGCGGCAGAGACCCAGTACTTC. Encoded protein: CSVRGAAETQYF.

J is TRBJ1-4 and V is TRBV10-3; D uncertain. Trimming left V 3 bases short and J 8 bases short, with 4 bases between. The germline gives CDR1 ENHRY, CDR2 SYGVKD. This CDR3 region has 11 residues. CDR3 sequence: CAISEGEKLFF. In nucleotides, the CDR3 is TGTGCCATCAGTGAAGGGGAAAAACTGTTTTTT.

The chain employs TRBV6-6 and TRBJ1-6; 8 nucleotides align to TRBD1. CDR3 length equals 14 residues. CDR1 is MNHNY, CDR2 SVGAGI, per germline (reference sequence). V shed 7 bases and J 8 bases; nucleotides not matched to a gene: 7. The CDR3 coding sequence is TGTGCCAGCACCCCCGACAGGGGTGATTCACCCCTCCACTTT. Protein: CASTPDRGDSPLHF.

CDR3 coding DNA: TGCGCCAGCAGCCAACCACTGATCGGGACAGCCCTTGCAACTAATGAAAAACTGTTTTTT. It specifies CASSQPLIGTALATNEKLFF. The V call is TRBV4-3, the J call TRBJ1-4; 7 bases fit TRBD1. Unmatched junction bases numbered 15, after V lost 2 bases and J lost 0 bases. This CDR3 comprises 20 residues. The germline CDR1 and CDR2 sequences are LGHNA and YSLEER.

This chain connects TRBV20-1 to TRBJ2-1; D perhaps matches TRBD2 (6 bases). Trimming took 5 bases from V and 9 from J, leaving 11 bases between them. There are 11 residues in the CDR3. CDR1 is DFQATT, CDR2 SNEGSKA, per germline (reference sequence). CDR3 loop: CSALRTTEQFF. DNA for the CDR3: TGCAGTGCTCTTCGGACTACTGAGCAGTTCTTC.

The chain has TRBV7-6 and TRBJ1-5; D is unresolved. Deletions cut 1 base from V and 8 bases from J, with 9 bases between. CDR3 length: 13 residues. Germline-derived CDR1 and CDR2 are SGHVS and FNYEAQ. CDR3 sequence: CASSLGSKEPQHF. Here the CDR3 DNA reads TGTGCCAGCAGCTTAGGGAGTAAGGAGCCCCAGCATTTT.

The chain has TRBV13 and TRBJ1-2; a possible D gene is TRBD1 (6 bases). This CDR3 contains 15 residues. Germline V gene data show CDR1 as PRHDT and CDR2 as FYEKMQ (reference sequence). V lost 5 bases, J lost 2 bases, and 15 bases lay in between. This chain's CDR3 is CASSTPNRENYGYTF. The CDR3 DNA is TGTGCCAGCAGCACCCCAAACAGGGAAAACTATGGCTACACCTTC.

The genes are TRBV14 and TRBJ2-3, with unresolved D. This CDR3 spans 14 amino acids. Between the trimmed V and J ends, which lost 4 bases and 1 base, there was a span of 9 bases. From germline, CDR1 is SGHDN and CDR2 FVKESK. CDR3 DNA: TGTGCCAGCAGCCCGGGTCCCGGCACAGATACGCAGTATTTT. Encoded protein: CASSPGPGTDTQYF.

This chain links TRBV7-6 with TRBJ2-1, with 8 bases that match TRBD2. CDR1 is SGHVS, CDR2 FNYEAQ, per germline. V lost 4 bases and J lost 3; bases outside the gene matches: 14. CDR3 size: 18 residues. CDR3 residues: CASSSRTVTSADYNEQFF. The CDR3 coding sequence is TGTGCCAGCAGCTCCCGGACGGTGACTAGCGCTGACTACAATGAGCAGTTCTTC.

This chain joins TRBV2 and TRBJ1-3; D is perhaps TRBD1 (6 bases). CDR1 is SNHLY, CDR2 FYNNEI, per germline. The CDR3 runs 14 residues. Trimming took 6 bases from V and 0 from J, leaving 9 bases between them. CDR3 amino acids: CASRRQVSGNTIYF. CDR3 nucleotides: TGTGCCAGCAGGCGACAGGTCTCTGGAAACACCATATATTTT.

The chain uses TRBV9 and TRBJ2-7, with 9 nucleotides matching TRBD2. Germline V gene sequence: CDR1 SGDLS, CDR2 YYNGEE. The trim removed 4 bases at V and 3 bases at J, leaving 11 bases unmatched. CDR3 length: 16 amino acids. The CDR3 nucleotides are TGTGCCAGCAGCTCCCACGCGGGGACTAGCTACTACGAGCAGTACTTC. This encodes CASSSHAGTSYYEQYF.

The CDR3 region has the DNA TGTGCCAGCAGCTTCCAGGGCCCCAGGGACATTCAGTACTTC. This codes for CASSFQGPRDIQYF. This chain links TRBV7-2 with TRBJ2-4, with D tentatively TRBD1 (5 bases). The CDR3 has 14 amino acids. In germline, CDR1 is SGHTA, CDR2 FQGNSA. Trimming removed 3 bases at V and 8 bases at J, with 14 bases between.

The chain carries TRBV19 and TRBJ1-5; no reliable D call. The CDR3 runs 10 residues. The ends were cut back, 8 bases at V and 4 bases at J, with 3 bases in the middle. Germline V lookup: CDR1 LNHDA, CDR2 SQIVND (reference sequence). As DNA, the CDR3 is TGTGCCAGTGGTAATCAGCCCCAGCATTTT. Amino acids: CASGNQPQHF. Supplemented by reference TRBV19 and TRBJ1-5, the full variable domain reads DGGITQSPKYLFRKEGQNVTLSCEQNLNHDAMYWYRQDPGQGLRLIYYSQIVNDFQKGDIAEGYSVSREKKESFPLTVTSAQKNPTAFYLCASGNQPQHFGDGTRLSIL.

This clone has only one observation. This sequence joins TRBV19 and TRBJ2-6; D not certain. V was pared by 7 bases and J by 0 bases, with 10 bases between. CDR3 length equals 15 residues. CDR1 LNHDA and CDR2 SQIVND come from the germline V gene (reference sequence). The CDR3 is CASTGPPSGANVLTF. Here the CDR3 DNA reads TGTGCCAGTACAGGACCGCCCTCTGGGGCCAACGTCCTGACTTTC. Looking up the rest from reference TRBV19 and TRBJ2-6 gives the full variable domain: DGGITQSPKYLFRKEGQNVTLSCEQNLNHDAMYWYRQDPGQGLRLIYYSQIVNDFQKGDIAEGYSVSREKKESFPLTVTSAQKNPTAFYLCASTGPPSGANVLTFGAGSRLTVL.

This chain joins TRBV13 and TRBJ2-7, with 9 bases that match TRBD2. Trimming removed 4 bases from V and 5 bases from J; junction bases left unmatched: 9. CDR1 and CDR2 (germline): PRHDT, FYEKMQ (reference sequence). The CDR3 runs to 15 residues. The CDR3 loop is CASSSYTGLANEQYF. CDR3 nucleotide sequence: TGTGCCAGCAGCTCCTATACCGGACTAGCGAACGAGCAGTACTTC.

Worth noting for this clone: The junction differs from germline at one of its ends, possibly a read error. The V gene is TRBV7-9, the J gene TRBJ2-2, with unresolved D. This CDR3 contains 11 residues. The germline gives CDR1 SEHNR, CDR2 FQNEAQ (reference sequence). The CDR3 spells CASSYTGELFF. In DNA, the CDR3 is TGTGCCAGCAGCTACACGGGGGAGCTGTTTTTT.

The V gene is TRBV11-2, the J gene TRBJ2-2; 14 nucleotides match TRBD2. The CDR3 has 17 amino acids. Unmatched junction bases numbered 3, after V lost 5 bases and J lost 1 base. Germline CDR1 SGHAT, CDR2 FQNNGV. The chain's CDR3 is CASSKTSGGVNTGELFF. In DNA form, the CDR3 reads TGTGCCAGCAGCAAGACTAGCGGGGGGGTGAACACCGGGGAGCTGTTTTTT.